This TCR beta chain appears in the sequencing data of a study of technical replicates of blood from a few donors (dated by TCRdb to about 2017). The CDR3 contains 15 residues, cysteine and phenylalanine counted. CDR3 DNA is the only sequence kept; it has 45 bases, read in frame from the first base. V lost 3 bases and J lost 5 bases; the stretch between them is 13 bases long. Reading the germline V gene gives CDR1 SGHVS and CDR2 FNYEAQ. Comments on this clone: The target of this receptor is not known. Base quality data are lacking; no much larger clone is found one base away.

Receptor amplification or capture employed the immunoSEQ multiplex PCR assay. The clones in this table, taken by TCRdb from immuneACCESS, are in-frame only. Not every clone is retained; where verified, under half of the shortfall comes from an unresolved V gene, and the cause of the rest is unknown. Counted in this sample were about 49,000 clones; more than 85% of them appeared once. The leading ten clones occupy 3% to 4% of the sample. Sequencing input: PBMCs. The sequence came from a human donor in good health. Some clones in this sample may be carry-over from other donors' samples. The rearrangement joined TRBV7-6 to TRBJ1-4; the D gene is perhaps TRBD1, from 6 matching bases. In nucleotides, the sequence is TGTGCCAGCAGCTTGGGCGACAGGAGGAATGAAAAACTGTTTTTT. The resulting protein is CASSLGDRRNEKLFF.